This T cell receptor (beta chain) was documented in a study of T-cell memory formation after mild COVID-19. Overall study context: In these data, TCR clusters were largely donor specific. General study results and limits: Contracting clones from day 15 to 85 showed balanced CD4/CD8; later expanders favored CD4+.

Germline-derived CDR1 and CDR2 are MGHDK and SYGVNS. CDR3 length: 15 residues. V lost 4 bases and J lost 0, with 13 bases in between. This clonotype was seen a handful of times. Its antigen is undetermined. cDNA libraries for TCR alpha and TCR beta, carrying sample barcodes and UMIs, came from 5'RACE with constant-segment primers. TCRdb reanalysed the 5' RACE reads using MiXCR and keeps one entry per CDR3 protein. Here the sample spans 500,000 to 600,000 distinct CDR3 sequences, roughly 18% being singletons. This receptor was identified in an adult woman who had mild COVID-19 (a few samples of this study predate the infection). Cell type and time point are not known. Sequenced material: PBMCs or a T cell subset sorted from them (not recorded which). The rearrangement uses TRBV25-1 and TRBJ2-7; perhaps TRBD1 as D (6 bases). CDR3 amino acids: CASSGRGFSSYEQYF. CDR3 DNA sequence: TGTGCCAGCAGTGGCAGGGGCTTTAGCTCCTACGAGCAGTACTTC.